The rows below give T cell receptor beta chains drawn from one sample of a study of T cell responses to AZD1222 COVID-19 vaccine. Sequenced by immunoSEQ multiplex PCR; TCRdb stores in-frame clones only, minus some. The repertoire holds around 100,000 clones, with nearly 90% as singletons. The sample consisted of peripheral blood, taken on day 0 of AZD1222 vaccination. These TCRs come from an adult in good health. Each CDR3 is given without its conserved first and last residue. Size is omitted from some rows. Given values are once, few, many or a class for expanded clones.

v_gene: TRBV7-3
j_gene: TRBJ2-7
abundance: -
CDR3aa: ASSPTGRTYEQY

v_gene: TRBV6-5
j_gene: TRBJ1-2
abundance: -
CDR3aa: ASSLQHGVNYGYT

v_gene: TRBV3-1/TRBV3-2
j_gene: TRBJ2-7
abundance: -
CDR3aa: ASSQGSPNSYEQY

v_gene: TRBV7-9
j_gene: TRBJ1-1
abundance: -
CDR3aa: ASSLGGMTEAF

v_gene: TRBV6-5
j_gene: TRBJ2-7
abundance: -
CDR3aa: ASSYLRTGVSEQY

v_gene: TRBV7-9
j_gene: TRBJ1-4
abundance: -
CDR3aa: ASSPLGLDTNEKLF

v_gene: TRBV2
j_gene: TRBJ1-1
abundance: once
CDR3aa: ASSEGRIPF

v_gene: TRBV7-2
j_gene: TRBJ1-5
abundance: -
CDR3aa: ASTLGAGMGNQPQH

v_gene: TRBV28
j_gene: TRBJ1-2
abundance: -
CDR3aa: ASSFLQAGGYT

v_gene: TRBV27
j_gene: TRBJ1-6
abundance: -
CDR3aa: ASSSGQGNSPLH

v_gene: TRBV6-5
j_gene: TRBJ1-3
abundance: -
CDR3aa: ASSIRGSRNTIY

v_gene: TRBV5-1
j_gene: TRBJ1-1
abundance: -
CDR3aa: ASSLELVNTEAF

v_gene: TRBV7-2
j_gene: TRBJ1-6
abundance: once
CDR3aa: ASSEGAHNSPLH

v_gene: TRBV28
j_gene: TRBJ1-5
abundance: -
CDR3aa: ATNKGYQPQH

v_gene: TRBV19
j_gene: TRBJ1-3
abundance: -
CDR3aa: ATTVKTAGNTIY

v_gene: TRBV5-6
j_gene: TRBJ1-3
abundance: -
CDR3aa: ASSLVGSRSGNTIY

v_gene: TRBV29-1
j_gene: TRBJ1-2
abundance: -
CDR3aa: SVDGTQGYT

v_gene: TRBV7-2
j_gene: TRBJ2-7
abundance: -
CDR3aa: ASSFTTGLQGEQY

v_gene: TRBV4-1
j_gene: TRBJ1-4
abundance: -
CDR3aa: ASSHKTREEKLF

v_gene: TRBV4-2
j_gene: TRBJ1-4
abundance: once
CDR3aa: ASSQEGLREKLF

v_gene: TRBV5-1
j_gene: TRBJ2-7
abundance: -
CDR3aa: ASSLAGEHDEQY

v_gene: TRBV29-1
j_gene: TRBJ2-7
abundance: -
CDR3aa: SVDREGDRGTYEQY

v_gene: TRBV28
j_gene: TRBJ1-2
abundance: -
CDR3aa: ASTLDLNYGYT

v_gene: TRBV28
j_gene: TRBJ2-7
abundance: -
CDR3aa: ASRESYEQY

v_gene: TRBV4-3
j_gene: TRBJ1-5
abundance: -
CDR3aa: ASSQEDSRNSNQPQH

v_gene: TRBV4-3
j_gene: TRBJ2-7
abundance: -
CDR3aa: ASSQDRGGLYEQY

v_gene: TRBV28
j_gene: TRBJ2-3
abundance: once
CDR3aa: AARNHRGPVTDTQY

v_gene: TRBV2
j_gene: TRBJ1-2
abundance: -
CDR3aa: ASSPQQGVYGYT

v_gene: TRBV15
j_gene: TRBJ1-3
abundance: -
CDR3aa: ATSRYDGYSGNTIY

v_gene: TRBV7-3
j_gene: TRBJ1-1
abundance: -
CDR3aa: ASSLTGQEAF

v_gene: TRBV18
j_gene: TRBJ2-5
abundance: -
CDR3aa: ASSPPGTGQETQY

v_gene: TRBV10-3
j_gene: TRBJ2-2
abundance: -
CDR3aa: AISPSEGELF

v_gene: TRBV19
j_gene: TRBJ2-3
abundance: -
CDR3aa: ASHSPNTDTQY

v_gene: TRBV28
j_gene: TRBJ2-1
abundance: -
CDR3aa: ASKREIYNEQF

v_gene: TRBV4-1
j_gene: TRBJ2-3
abundance: -
CDR3aa: ASSQVGTRAYNTQY

v_gene: TRBV12-3/TRBV12-4
j_gene: TRBJ1-5
abundance: -
CDR3aa: ASSLSQPQH

v_gene: TRBV5-1
j_gene: TRBJ2-7
abundance: -
CDR3aa: ASSLDLAPYEQY

v_gene: TRBV3-1/TRBV3-2
j_gene: TRBJ1-3
abundance: -
CDR3aa: ASSQDGWGLRNTIY

v_gene: TRBV2
j_gene: TRBJ1-5
abundance: -
CDR3aa: ASSEPGALFQPQH

v_gene: TRBV15
j_gene: TRBJ2-1
abundance: many
CDR3aa: ATSRDRRTGNNEQF

v_gene: TRBV5-4
j_gene: TRBJ2-2
abundance: once
CDR3aa: ASSLGGLATTGELF

v_gene: TRBV11-2
j_gene: TRBJ2-1
abundance: -
CDR3aa: ASSLFTGAREQF

v_gene: TRBV7-9
j_gene: TRBJ1-1
abundance: -
CDR3aa: ASFSDGQEAF

v_gene: TRBV6-5
j_gene: TRBJ2-7
abundance: few
CDR3aa: ASSLGQRYEQY

v_gene: TRBV3-1/TRBV3-2
j_gene: TRBJ2-3
abundance: -
CDR3aa: ASSQERGGTDTQY

v_gene: TRBV27
j_gene: TRBJ2-7
abundance: -
CDR3aa: ASSLPGTGLSEQY

v_gene: TRBV15
j_gene: TRBJ1-1
abundance: -
CDR3aa: ATSRERGWDEAF

v_gene: TRBV5-4
j_gene: TRBJ2-7
abundance: -
CDR3aa: ASSLPPGTGTYEQY

v_gene: TRBV6-2/TRBV6-3
j_gene: TRBJ1-2
abundance: -
CDR3aa: ASSIPSTGQSGGYT

v_gene: TRBV2
j_gene: TRBJ2-5
abundance: -
CDR3aa: ATGRDSRETQY

v_gene: TRBV19
j_gene: TRBJ1-1
abundance: -
CDR3aa: ASSKTEQVGTEAF

v_gene: TRBV2
j_gene: TRBJ1-5
abundance: -
CDR3aa: ASSNPRRGGVQPQH

v_gene: TRBV7-8
j_gene: TRBJ1-1
abundance: -
CDR3aa: ASSMTGLNTEAF

v_gene: TRBV28
j_gene: TRBJ1-1
abundance: -
CDR3aa: ASTLDQNTEAF

v_gene: TRBV9
j_gene: TRBJ2-2
abundance: -
CDR3aa: ASSVVASDLGGELF

v_gene: TRBV18
j_gene: TRBJ2-1
abundance: few
CDR3aa: ASSPPGGTMPF

v_gene: TRBV5-4
j_gene: TRBJ1-2
abundance: -
CDR3aa: ASRPRDRLANYGYT

v_gene: TRBV27
j_gene: TRBJ1-2
abundance: -
CDR3aa: ASSLSTPRGDSNYGYT

v_gene: TRBV2
j_gene: TRBJ1-5
abundance: -
CDR3aa: ASGQFLNQPQH

v_gene: TRBV7-3
j_gene: TRBJ2-3
abundance: once
CDR3aa: ASSPQSGTTDTQY